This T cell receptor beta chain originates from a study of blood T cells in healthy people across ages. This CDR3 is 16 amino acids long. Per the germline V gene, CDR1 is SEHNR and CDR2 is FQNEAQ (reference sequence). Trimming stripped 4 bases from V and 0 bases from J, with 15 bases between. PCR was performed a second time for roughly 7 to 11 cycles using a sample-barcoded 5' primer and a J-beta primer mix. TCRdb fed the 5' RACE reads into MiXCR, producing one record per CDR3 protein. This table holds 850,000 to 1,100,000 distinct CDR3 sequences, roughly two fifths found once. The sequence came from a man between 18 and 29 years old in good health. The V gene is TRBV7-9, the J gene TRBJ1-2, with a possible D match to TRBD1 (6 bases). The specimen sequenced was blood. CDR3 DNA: TGTGCCAGCAGCTCCGGGACATCTGTTACTAACTATGGCTACACCTTC. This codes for CASSSGTSVTNYGYTF.